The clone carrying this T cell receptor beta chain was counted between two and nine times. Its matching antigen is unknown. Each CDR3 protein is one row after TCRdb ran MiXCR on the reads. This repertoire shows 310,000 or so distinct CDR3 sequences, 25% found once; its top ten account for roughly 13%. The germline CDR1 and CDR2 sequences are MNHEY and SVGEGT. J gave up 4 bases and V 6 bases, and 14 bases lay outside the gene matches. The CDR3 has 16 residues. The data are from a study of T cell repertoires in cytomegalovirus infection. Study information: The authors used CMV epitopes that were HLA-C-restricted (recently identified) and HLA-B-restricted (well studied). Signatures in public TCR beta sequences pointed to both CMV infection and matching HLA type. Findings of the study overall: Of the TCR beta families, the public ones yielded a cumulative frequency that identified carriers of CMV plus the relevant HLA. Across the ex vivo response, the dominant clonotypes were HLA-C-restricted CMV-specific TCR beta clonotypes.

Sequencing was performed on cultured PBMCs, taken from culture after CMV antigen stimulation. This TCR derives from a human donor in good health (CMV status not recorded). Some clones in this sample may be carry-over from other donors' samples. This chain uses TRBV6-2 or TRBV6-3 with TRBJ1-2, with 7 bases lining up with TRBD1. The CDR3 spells CASRTIRGPSGYGYTF. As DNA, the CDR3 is TGTGCCAGCAGAACAATAAGGGGGCCCAGCGGCTATGGCTACACCTTC.